A selection of T cell receptor beta chains follows, all from one sample in a study of blood T cell repertoires in COVID-19. Some clones are missing from TCRdb's copy, which holds only in-frame ones; the method was immunoSEQ multiplex PCR. The data show fewer than 300,000 clones, approximately 90% seen once. The specimen was peripheral blood. These receptors all come from a woman aged 50 to 60 with COVID-19, enrolled during active disease. The conserved cysteine and the conserved F or W are not part of the CDR3 here. Some rows have no size entry. The others give once, few or many, or a class for an expanded clone.

len,j_gene,v_gene,abundance,CDR3aa
12,TRBJ1-2,TRBV30,-,AWSQGQGALGYT
12,TRBJ2-7,TRBV29-1,-,SVGGRDTSYEQY
14,TRBJ2-5,TRBV5-1,-,ASSQGGSGGQETQY
13,TRBJ2-1,TRBV7-2,-,ASSLAGQGYNEQF
13,TRBJ2-5,TRBV5-1,-,ASSLEGTGQETQY
14,TRBJ2-3,TRBV19,-,ASSMTSGRATDTQY
13,TRBJ1-5,TRBV6-2/TRBV6-3,-,ASSYHGIGNQPQH
14,TRBJ2-7,TRBV3-1/TRBV3-2,-,ASSRYTSGRGYEQY
11,TRBJ1-2,TRBV27,-,ASTSVPGVGYT
12,TRBJ1-5,TRBV19,-,ASSIGTGDQPQH
12,TRBJ2-5,TRBV15,-,ATSRGQLQETQY
12,TRBJ2-5,TRBV3-1/TRBV3-2,-,ASSQASGGETQY
14,TRBJ1-6,TRBV5-1,-,ASSLDGQENNSPLH
13,TRBJ2-7,TRBV7-3,-,ASSPGGTGTYEQY
14,TRBJ2-3,TRBV5-4,-,ASSLSGTVLTDTQY
15,TRBJ1-5,TRBV4-1,few,ASSQEGDRDYNQPQH
12,TRBJ2-2,TRBV5-8,-,ASRPTAITGELF
13,TRBJ2-2,TRBV27,-,ASSLGTSATGELF
15,TRBJ1-2,TRBV2,-,ASSDVSGTAANYGYT
17,TRBJ1-3,TRBV7-9,-,ASSETQWGVPSSGNTIY
12,TRBJ1-5,TRBV30,-,AWREQGGYQPQH
14,TRBJ2-1,TRBV19,once,ASTTFGGSSYNEQF
11,TRBJ2-1,TRBV11-2,-,ASSLVTREVQF
12,TRBJ2-1,TRBV18,-,ASSPGGSYNEQF